Listed below are T cell receptor beta chains from one sample, sequenced in a study of blood T cell repertoires in COVID-19. TCRdb's table, derived via immunoSEQ multiplex PCR, lists solely in-frame clones and lacks some. The table lists about 81,000 clones, more than 90% of them singletons. Material for sequencing was peripheral blood. Source of these receptors: a human donor with active COVID-19. The donor label of this sample is uncertain. The conserved cysteine and the conserved F or W are not part of the CDR3 here. The order of the fields is CDR3 protein, V gene, J gene, CDR3 length.

ASSHPPLTGEQY	TRBV4-1	TRBJ2-7	12
ASFSGGAPSPLH	TRBV6-5	TRBJ1-6	12
ASSPRTGAVDRTYEQY	TRBV18	TRBJ2-7	16
ASSHWTSGINTGELF	TRBV10-2	TRBJ2-2	15
ASRSPRETQY	TRBV6-5	TRBJ2-5	10
ASSPGEGYEQY	TRBV18	TRBJ2-7	11
ASSLTGTQY	TRBV19	TRBJ2-3	9
ASSPQYGTPRRTDTQY	TRBV3-1/TRBV3-2	TRBJ2-3	16
ASSQEDRPSTDTQY	TRBV4-1	TRBJ2-3	14
ASSLGGEPAWPQH	TRBV7-2	TRBJ1-5	13
ASSRQTSYNEQF	TRBV6-2/TRBV6-3	TRBJ2-1	12
ASRTYRGAF	TRBV19	TRBJ1-1	9
ASSTIRLAGGPGTGELF	TRBV6-2/TRBV6-3	TRBJ2-2	17
ASGGGGNTEAF	TRBV12-5	TRBJ1-1	11
ASSRDSQETQY	TRBV5-4	TRBJ2-5	11
ASSQDQGSGWYEQY	TRBV3-1/TRBV3-2	TRBJ2-7	14
ASTFANEKLF	TRBV2	TRBJ1-4	10
ASSLRQATGNTIY	TRBV6-6	TRBJ1-3	13
ASSFGAAEAF	TRBV28	TRBJ1-1	10
ASSLWQVPQY	TRBV5-1	TRBJ2-5	10